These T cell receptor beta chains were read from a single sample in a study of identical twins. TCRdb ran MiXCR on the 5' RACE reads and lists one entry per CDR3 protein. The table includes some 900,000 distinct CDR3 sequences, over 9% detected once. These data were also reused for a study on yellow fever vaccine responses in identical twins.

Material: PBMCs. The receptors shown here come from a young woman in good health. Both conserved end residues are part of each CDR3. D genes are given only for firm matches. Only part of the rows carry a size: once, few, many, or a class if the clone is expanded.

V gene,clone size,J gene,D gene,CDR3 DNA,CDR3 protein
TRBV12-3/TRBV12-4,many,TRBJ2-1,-,TGTGCCAGCAGCACGTACGGCCGAGGGGGTGAGCAGTTCTTC,CASSTYGRGGEQFF
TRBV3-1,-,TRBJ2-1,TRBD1,TGTGCCACCAGCCAAGATAAGTTGGGCAGGGGGCTCAATGAGCAGTTCTTC,CATSQDKLGRGLNEQFF
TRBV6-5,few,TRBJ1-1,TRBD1,TGTGCCAGCAGTTACCCGCCCGGGACAGGGGGTGAAGCTTTCTTT,CASSYPPGTGGEAFF
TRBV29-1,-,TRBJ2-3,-,TGCAGCGTTGACGTACTAGTGACTTCAGATACGCAGTATTTT,CSVDVLVTSDTQYF
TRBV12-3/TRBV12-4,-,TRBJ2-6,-,TGTGCCAGCAGTCCCCAGACGGGGAGGCTCTCTGGGGCCAACGTCCTGACTTTC,CASSPQTGRLSGANVLTF
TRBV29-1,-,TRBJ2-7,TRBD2,TGCAGCGTTGATAACGTAGCGGGCGGAGGATCCTACGAGCAGTACTTC,CSVDNVAGGGSYEQYF
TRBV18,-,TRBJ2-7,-,TGTGCCAGCTCACCACCGACAACAGGGCTTCGCGAGCAGTACTTC,CASSPPTTGLREQYF
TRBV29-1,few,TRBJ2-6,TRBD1,TGCAGCCTACCGACCGGGACAGGTGCGTCTGGGGCCAACGTCCTGACTTTC,CSLPTGTGASGANVLTF
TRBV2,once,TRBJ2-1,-,TGTGCCAGCAGTGAATCGTTCAATGAGCAGTTCTTC,CASSESFNEQFF
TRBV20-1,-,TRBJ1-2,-,TGCAGTGCCGAGGACAGACCCTATGGCTACACCTTC,CSAEDRPYGYTF
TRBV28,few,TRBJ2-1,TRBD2,TGTGCCAGCAGTGTAGCGGGGCCTGGGGAGCAGTTCTTC,CASSVAGPGEQFF
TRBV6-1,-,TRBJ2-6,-,TGTGCCAGCACTATGGGGCCCCCGCGACACTCTGGGGCCAACGTCCTGACTTTC,CASTMGPPRHSGANVLTF
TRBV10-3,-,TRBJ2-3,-,TGTGCCATCAGTACTACTAGATACACAGATACGCAGTATTTT,CAISTTRYTDTQYF
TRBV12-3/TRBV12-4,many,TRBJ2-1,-,TGTGCCAGCAGTCCCCCCGACCTCAGGGGAGATGGTGAGCAGTTCTTC,CASSPPDLRGDGEQFF
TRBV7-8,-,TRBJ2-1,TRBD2,TGTGCCAGCAGCTTAGTGGTAGCGGGACCCTACAATGAGCAGTTCTTC,CASSLVVAGPYNEQFF
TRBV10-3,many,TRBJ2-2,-,TGTGCCATCAGTCGGACAGAGAACACCGGGGAGCTGTTTTTT,CAISRTENTGELFF
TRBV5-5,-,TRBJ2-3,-,TGTGCCAGCAGCTTGGTTCTCCAAAGCACAGATACGCAGTATTTT,CASSLVLQSTDTQYF
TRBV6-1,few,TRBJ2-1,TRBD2,TGTGCCAGCAGTAGCGGGAGGGCTCCCAATGAGCAGTTCTTC,CASSSGRAPNEQFF
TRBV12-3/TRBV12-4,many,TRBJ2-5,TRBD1,TGTGCCAGCAACCCGACAGGGGGCGGAGAGACCCAGTACTTC,CASNPTGGGETQYF
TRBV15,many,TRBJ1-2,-,TGTGCCACCAGCACCGGACAGAGAGATAACTATGGCTACACCTTC,CATSTGQRDNYGYTF
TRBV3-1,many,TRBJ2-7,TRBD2,TGTGCCAGCAGCCAACGGACTAGCGGGAACTACGAGCAGTACTTC,CASSQRTSGNYEQYF
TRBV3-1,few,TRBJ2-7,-,TGTGCCAGCAGCCAAGATTTCGGGTTCTACGAGCAGTACTTC,CASSQDFGFYEQYF
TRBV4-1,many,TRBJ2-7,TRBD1,TGCGCCAGCAGCCAAGCAGGGACAGAGGGTTTCTACGAGCAGTACTTC,CASSQAGTEGFYEQYF
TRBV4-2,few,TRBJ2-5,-,TGTGCCAGCAGCCAACTTGTCCCCCACGAAGAGACCCAGTACTTC,CASSQLVPHEETQYF
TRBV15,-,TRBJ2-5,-,TGTGCCACCAGCAGAGCGCGCAGGGTCGGAGAGACCCAGTACTTC,CATSRARRVGETQYF
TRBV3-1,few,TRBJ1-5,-,TGTGCCAGCAGCCCCCCGGGGATCCATCAGCCCCAGCATTTT,CASSPPGIHQPQHF
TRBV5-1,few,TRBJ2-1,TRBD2,TGCGCCAGCAGCTTAGCGGGAGGGGCCGCCTACAATGAGCAGTTCTTC,CASSLAGGAAYNEQFF
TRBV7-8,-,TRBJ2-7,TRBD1,TGTGCCAGCAGCTTCCCGGGACAGATCTACGAGCAGTACTTC,CASSFPGQIYEQYF
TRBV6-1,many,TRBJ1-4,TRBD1,TGTGCCAGCAGGGGACAGGTGAATAATGAAAAACTGTTTTTT,CASRGQVNNEKLFF
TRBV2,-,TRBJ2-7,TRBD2,TGTGCCAGCAACCGGGGAACTAGCGGGAGGGTCTACGAGCAGTACTTC,CASNRGTSGRVYEQYF
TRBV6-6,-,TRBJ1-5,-,TGTGCCAGCAGTTACTCTCGGGTTCAGCCCCAGCATTTT,CASSYSRVQPQHF
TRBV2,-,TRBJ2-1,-,TGTGCCAGCAGTCCCGAGGAGCTAGCAGGCTACAATGAGCAGTTCTTC,CASSPEELAGYNEQFF
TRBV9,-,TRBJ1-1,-,TGTGCCAGCGCCGCCGGGTTGGGGGGCTTGTACACTGAAGCTTTCTTT,CASAAGLGGLYTEAFF
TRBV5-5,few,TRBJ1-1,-,TGTGCCAGCAGCTTGGACCCTCAAGTGAACACTGAAGCTTTCTTT,CASSLDPQVNTEAFF
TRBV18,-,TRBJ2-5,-,TGTGCCAGCTCACCAACGCCGACAGCTAACCGGGAGACCCAGTACTTC,CASSPTPTANRETQYF
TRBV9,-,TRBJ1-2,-,TGTGCCAGCAGCGCCCGGGCGGCGGGCTACACCTTC,CASSARAAGYTF
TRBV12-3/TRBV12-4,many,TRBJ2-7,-,TGTGCCAGCAGTAGACAGACTTCCTACGAGCAGTACTTC,CASSRQTSYEQYF
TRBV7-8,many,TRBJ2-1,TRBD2,TGTGCCAGCAGCTTAGCAGCGGGGGTGTACAATGAGCAGTTCTTC,CASSLAAGVYNEQFF
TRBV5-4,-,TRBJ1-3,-,TGTGCCAGCAGCTTGGCCGGTAGTCCTGGAAACACCATATATTTT,CASSLAGSPGNTIYF
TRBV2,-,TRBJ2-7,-,TGTGCCAGCAGTCCTCCTAGGGGCTACGAGCAGTACTTC,CASSPPRGYEQYF
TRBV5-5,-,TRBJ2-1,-,TGTGCCAGCAGCTTGCCCCAGGCCTACAATGAGCAGTTCTTC,CASSLPQAYNEQFF
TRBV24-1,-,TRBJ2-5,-,TGTGCCACCAGTGATACCGGTCCCCTGAGGACCCAGTACTTC,CATSDTGPLRTQYF
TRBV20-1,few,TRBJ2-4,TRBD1,TGCAGTGCTAGAGATGGTGCAGCAGGGGGTAACATTCAGTACTTC,CSARDGAAGGNIQYF
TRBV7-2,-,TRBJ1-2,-,TGTGCCAGCAGCTTAGATTTCCGGGGTCGGAGCTATGGCTACACCTTC,CASSLDFRGRSYGYTF
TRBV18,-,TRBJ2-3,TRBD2,TGTGCCAGCTCACCACCGAAACTAGCGGGGGGTACGCAGTATTTT,CASSPPKLAGGTQYF
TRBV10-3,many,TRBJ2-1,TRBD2,TGTGCCATCAGTAGCGGGGGGGGGAATGAGCAGTTCTTC,CAISSGGGNEQFF
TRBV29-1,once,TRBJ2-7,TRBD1,TGCAGCGTCGCGGGACAGGCGTTCTACGAGCAGTACTTC,CSVAGQAFYEQYF
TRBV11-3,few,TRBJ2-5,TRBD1,TGTGCCAGCAGCTTAGGGGACAGATGGGAGACCCAGTACTTC,CASSLGDRWETQYF
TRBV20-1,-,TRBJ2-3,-,TGCAGTGCTAGAGACAGGGTGGGCACAGATACGCAGTATTTT,CSARDRVGTDTQYF
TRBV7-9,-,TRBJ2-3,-,TGTGCCAGCAGACCACAGGGCACAGATACGCAGTATTTT,CASRPQGTDTQYF
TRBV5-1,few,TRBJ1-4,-,TGCGCCAGCAGCCCCGATGAATCTAAGGGTGAAAAACTGTTTTTT,CASSPDESKGEKLFF
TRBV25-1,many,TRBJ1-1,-,TGTGCCAGCAGTACACTATCTGGGCTCCCGAACACTGAAGCTTTCTTT,CASSTLSGLPNTEAFF